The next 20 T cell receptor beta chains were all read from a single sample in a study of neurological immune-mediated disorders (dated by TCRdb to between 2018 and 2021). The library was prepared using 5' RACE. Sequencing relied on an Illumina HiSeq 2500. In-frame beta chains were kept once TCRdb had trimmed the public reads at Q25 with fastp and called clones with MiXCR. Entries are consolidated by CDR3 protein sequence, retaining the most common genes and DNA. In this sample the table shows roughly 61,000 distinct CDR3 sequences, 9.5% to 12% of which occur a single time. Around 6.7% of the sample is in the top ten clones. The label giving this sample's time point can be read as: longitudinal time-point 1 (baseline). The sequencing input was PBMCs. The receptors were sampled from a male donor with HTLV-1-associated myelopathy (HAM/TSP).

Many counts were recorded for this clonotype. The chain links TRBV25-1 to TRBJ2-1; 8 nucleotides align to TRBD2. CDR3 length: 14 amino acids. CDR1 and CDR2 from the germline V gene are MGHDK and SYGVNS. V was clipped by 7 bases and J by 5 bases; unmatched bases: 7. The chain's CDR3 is CASKRSGGHNEQFF. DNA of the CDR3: TGTGCCAGCAAAAGGAGCGGGGGTCACAATGAGCAGTTCTTC.

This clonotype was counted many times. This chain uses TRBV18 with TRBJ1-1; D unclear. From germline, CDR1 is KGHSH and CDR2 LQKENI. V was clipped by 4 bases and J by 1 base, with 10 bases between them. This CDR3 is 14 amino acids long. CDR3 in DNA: TGTGCCAGCTCACTTACAGACACGAACACTGAAGCTTTCTTT. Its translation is CASSLTDTNTEAFF.

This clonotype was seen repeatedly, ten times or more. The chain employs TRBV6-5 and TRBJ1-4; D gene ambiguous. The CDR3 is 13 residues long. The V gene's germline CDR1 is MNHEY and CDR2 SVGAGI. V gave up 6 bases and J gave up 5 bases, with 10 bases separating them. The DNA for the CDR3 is TGTGCCAGCAGCTATGGACGGAATGAAAAACTGTTTTTT. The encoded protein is CASSYGRNEKLFF.

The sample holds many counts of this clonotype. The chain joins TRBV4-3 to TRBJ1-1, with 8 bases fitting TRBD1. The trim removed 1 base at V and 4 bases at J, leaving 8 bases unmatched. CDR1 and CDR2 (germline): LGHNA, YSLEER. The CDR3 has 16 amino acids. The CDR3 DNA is TGCGCCAGCAGCCAAGGGCACAGGGGGTATGGCACTGAAGCTTTCTTT. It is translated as CASSQGHRGYGTEAFF.

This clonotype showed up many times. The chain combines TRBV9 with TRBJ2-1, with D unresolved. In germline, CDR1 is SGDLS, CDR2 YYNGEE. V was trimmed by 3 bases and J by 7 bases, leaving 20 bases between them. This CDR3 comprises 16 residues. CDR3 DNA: TGTGCCAGCAGCGCGGCGACGGACCACCCTCTAAATGAGCAGTTCTTC. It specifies CASSAATDHPLNEQFF.

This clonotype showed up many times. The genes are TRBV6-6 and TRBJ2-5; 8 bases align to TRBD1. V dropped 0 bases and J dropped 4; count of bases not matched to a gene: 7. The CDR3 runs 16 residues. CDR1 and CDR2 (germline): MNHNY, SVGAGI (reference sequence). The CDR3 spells CASSYSTNRGIETQYF. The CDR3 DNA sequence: TGTGCCAGCAGTTACTCGACGAACAGGGGGATAGAGACCCAGTACTTC.

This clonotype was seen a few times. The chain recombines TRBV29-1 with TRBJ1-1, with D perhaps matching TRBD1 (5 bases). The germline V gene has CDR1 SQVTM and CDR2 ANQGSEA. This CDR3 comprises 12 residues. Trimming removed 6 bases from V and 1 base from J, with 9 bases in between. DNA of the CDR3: TGCAGCGTCGGGACCGCGAACACTGAAGCTTTCTTT. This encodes CSVGTANTEAFF.

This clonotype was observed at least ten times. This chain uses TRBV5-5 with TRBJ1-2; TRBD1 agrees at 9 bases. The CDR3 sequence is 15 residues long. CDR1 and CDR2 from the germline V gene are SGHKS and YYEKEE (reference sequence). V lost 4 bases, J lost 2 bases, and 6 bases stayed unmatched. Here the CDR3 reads CASSETGGRNYGYTF. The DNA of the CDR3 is TGTGCCAGCAGCGAGACAGGGGGTCGAAACTATGGCTACACCTTC.

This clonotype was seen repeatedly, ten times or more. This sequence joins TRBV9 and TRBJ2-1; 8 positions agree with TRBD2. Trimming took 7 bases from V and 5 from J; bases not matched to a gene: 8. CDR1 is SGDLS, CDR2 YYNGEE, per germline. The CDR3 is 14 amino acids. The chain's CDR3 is CASSRTSQNNEQFF. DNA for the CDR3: TGTGCCAGCTCTCGGACTAGCCAAAACAATGAGCAGTTCTTC. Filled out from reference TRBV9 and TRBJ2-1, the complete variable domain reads DSGVTQTPKHLITATGQRVTLRCSPRSGDLSVYWYQQSLDQGLQFLIQYYNGEERAKGNILERFSAQQFPDLHSELNLSSLELGDSALYFCASSRTSQNNEQFFGPGTRLTVL.

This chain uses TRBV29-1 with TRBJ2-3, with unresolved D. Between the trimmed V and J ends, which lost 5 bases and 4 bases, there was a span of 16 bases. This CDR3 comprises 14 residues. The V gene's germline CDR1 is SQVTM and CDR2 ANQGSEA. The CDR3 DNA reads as TGCAGCGTTTCCCTTCAGGTGTTGTCAGATACGCAGTATTTT. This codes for CSVSLQVLSDTQYF.

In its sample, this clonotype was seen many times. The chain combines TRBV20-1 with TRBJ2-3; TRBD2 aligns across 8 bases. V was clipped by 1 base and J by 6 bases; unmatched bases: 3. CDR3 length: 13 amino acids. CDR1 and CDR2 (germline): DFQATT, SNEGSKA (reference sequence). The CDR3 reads CSARAGGVDTQYF. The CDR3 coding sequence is TGCAGTGCTAGAGCGGGGGGGGTGGATACGCAGTATTTT.

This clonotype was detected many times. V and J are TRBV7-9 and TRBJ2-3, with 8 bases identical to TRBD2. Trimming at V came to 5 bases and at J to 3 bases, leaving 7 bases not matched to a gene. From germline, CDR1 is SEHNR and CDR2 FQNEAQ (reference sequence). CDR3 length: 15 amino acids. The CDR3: CASSTGGARTDTQYF. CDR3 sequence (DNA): TGTGCCAGCAGCACCGGGGGGGCTAGGACAGATACGCAGTATTTT.

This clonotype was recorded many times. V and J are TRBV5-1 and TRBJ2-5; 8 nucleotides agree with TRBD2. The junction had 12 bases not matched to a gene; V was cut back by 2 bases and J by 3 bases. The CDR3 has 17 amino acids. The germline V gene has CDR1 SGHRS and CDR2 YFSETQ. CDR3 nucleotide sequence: TGCGCCAGCAGCTTCGTTCCCGGGGGGGGCGGAGAAGAGACCCAGTACTTC. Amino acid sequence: CASSFVPGGGGEETQYF.

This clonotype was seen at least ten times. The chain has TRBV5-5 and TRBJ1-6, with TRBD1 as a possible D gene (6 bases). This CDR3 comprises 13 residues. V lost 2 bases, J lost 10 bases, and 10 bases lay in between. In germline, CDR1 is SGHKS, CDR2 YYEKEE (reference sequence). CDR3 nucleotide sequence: TGTGCCAGCAGCTTCGACAGGCTGTCACCCCTCCACTTT. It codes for CASSFDRLSPLHF.

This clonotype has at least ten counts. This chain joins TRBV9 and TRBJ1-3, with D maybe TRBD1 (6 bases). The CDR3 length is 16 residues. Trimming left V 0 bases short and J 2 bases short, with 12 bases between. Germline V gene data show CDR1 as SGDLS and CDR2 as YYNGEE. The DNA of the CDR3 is TGTGCCAGCAGCGTAGCTACGGCAGGGGCTGGAAACACCATATATTTT. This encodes CASSVATAGAGNTIYF.

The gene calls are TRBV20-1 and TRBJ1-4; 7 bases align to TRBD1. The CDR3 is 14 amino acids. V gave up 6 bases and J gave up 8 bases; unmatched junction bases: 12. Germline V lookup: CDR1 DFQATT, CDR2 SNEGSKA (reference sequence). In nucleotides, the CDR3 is TGCAGTGCCAGCCTCGGGACAGTAGCGGAAAAACTGTTTTTT. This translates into CSASLGTVAEKLFF.

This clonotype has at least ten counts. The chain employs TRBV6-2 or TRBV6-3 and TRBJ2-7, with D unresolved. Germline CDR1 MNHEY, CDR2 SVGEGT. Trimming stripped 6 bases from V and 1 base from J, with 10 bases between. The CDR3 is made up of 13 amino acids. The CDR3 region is CASRGGPSYEQYF. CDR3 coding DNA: TGTGCCAGCAGAGGTGGACCGTCCTACGAGCAGTACTTC.

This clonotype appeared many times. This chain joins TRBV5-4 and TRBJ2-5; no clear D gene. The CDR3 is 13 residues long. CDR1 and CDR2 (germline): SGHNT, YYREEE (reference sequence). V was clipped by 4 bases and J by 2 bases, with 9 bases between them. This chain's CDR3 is CASSLRTQETQYF. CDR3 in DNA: TGTGCCAGCAGCCTCCGTACTCAAGAGACCCAGTACTTC.

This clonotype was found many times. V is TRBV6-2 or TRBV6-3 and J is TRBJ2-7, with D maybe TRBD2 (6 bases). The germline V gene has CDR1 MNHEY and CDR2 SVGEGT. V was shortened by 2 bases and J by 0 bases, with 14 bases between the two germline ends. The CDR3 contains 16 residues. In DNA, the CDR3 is TGTGCCAGCAGTTACGGTGCAGGGACTTTCTCCTACGAGCAGTACTTC. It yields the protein CASSYGAGTFSYEQYF.

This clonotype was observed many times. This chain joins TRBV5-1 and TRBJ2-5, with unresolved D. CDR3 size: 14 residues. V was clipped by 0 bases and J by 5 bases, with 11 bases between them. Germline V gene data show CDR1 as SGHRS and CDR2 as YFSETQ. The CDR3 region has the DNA TGCGCCAGCAGCTTGGAGTCAGCCAGGGAGACCCAGTACTTC. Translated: CASSLESARETQYF.